A selection of T cell receptor beta chains follows, all from one sample in a study of monozygotic twins with inflammatory bowel disease. From its re-call of the 5' RACE reads, TCRdb lists each CDR3 protein once, without DNA. This sample's table reports some 200,000 distinct CDR3 sequences. The sample comprised blood. Every receptor here comes from a human donor with ulcerative colitis or Crohn's disease, or a healthy co-twin of an affected twin (not recorded which). Each CDR3 is given with its conserved first and last residue.

v_gene: TRBV5-1
j_gene: TRBJ1-6
CDR3aa: CASSRAGVNNSPLHF

v_gene: TRBV27
j_gene: TRBJ1-5
CDR3aa: CASSQRGPFEAQHF

v_gene: TRBV6-1
j_gene: TRBJ1-5
CDR3aa: CASSEAGTGYQPQHF

v_gene: TRBV7-2
j_gene: TRBJ2-1
CDR3aa: CASSLVGAGYEQFF

v_gene: TRBV27
j_gene: TRBJ1-2
CDR3aa: CASSLSYWDGYTF

v_gene: TRBV7-8
j_gene: TRBJ2-1
CDR3aa: CASSLEDRDSYNEQFF

v_gene: TRBV29-1
j_gene: TRBJ1-2
CDR3aa: CSVPRGGDSPQTYGYTF

v_gene: TRBV7-2
j_gene: TRBJ2-2
CDR3aa: CASSLAPGELTGELFF

v_gene: TRBV20-1
j_gene: TRBJ1-4
CDR3aa: CSARKGGATNEKLFF

v_gene: TRBV12-3/TRBV12-4
j_gene: TRBJ2-1
CDR3aa: CASSLGGGSKTDEQFF

v_gene: TRBV6-5
j_gene: TRBJ2-5
CDR3aa: CASSARGETQYF

v_gene: TRBV14
j_gene: TRBJ2-5
CDR3aa: CASSQGQILETQYF

v_gene: TRBV24-1
j_gene: TRBJ2-2
CDR3aa: CATSEDYTGELFF

v_gene: TRBV6-2/TRBV6-3
j_gene: TRBJ1-1
CDR3aa: CASLIQGANEAFF

v_gene: TRBV7-2
j_gene: TRBJ2-1
CDR3aa: CASSSRDRGLNEQFF

v_gene: TRBV29-1
j_gene: TRBJ1-3
CDR3aa: CSVAGPGGNTIYF

v_gene: TRBV20-1
j_gene: TRBJ1-3
CDR3aa: CSARDGSLSNTIYF

v_gene: TRBV2
j_gene: TRBJ1-5
CDR3aa: CASRFGNQPQHF

v_gene: TRBV9
j_gene: TRBJ2-7
CDR3aa: CASSAGPQGEQYF

v_gene: TRBV3-1
j_gene: TRBJ2-1
CDR3aa: CASSLTEGLNEQFF

v_gene: TRBV2
j_gene: TRBJ1-6
CDR3aa: CASISPVPGSPLHF

v_gene: TRBV6-1
j_gene: TRBJ1-5
CDR3aa: CASRSLQGDQPQHF

v_gene: TRBV7-2
j_gene: TRBJ2-2
CDR3aa: CASSLSGSNQAGELFF

v_gene: TRBV28
j_gene: TRBJ1-5
CDR3aa: CASSLRGVGNQPQHF

v_gene: TRBV4-1
j_gene: TRBJ1-5
CDR3aa: CASSQTGPLGDDTNQPQHF

v_gene: TRBV12-3/TRBV12-4
j_gene: TRBJ1-5
CDR3aa: CASSLDNSGPNQPQHF

v_gene: TRBV29-1
j_gene: TRBJ2-1
CDR3aa: CSVVTPVASGSMYNEQFF

v_gene: TRBV19
j_gene: TRBJ2-3
CDR3aa: CASSPHEADTQYF

v_gene: TRBV7-9
j_gene: TRBJ1-2
CDR3aa: CASSFTGTPGGYTF

v_gene: TRBV29-1
j_gene: TRBJ1-1
CDR3aa: CSVEGVENTEAFF

v_gene: TRBV5-1
j_gene: TRBJ1-5
CDR3aa: CASSPGQVPNQPQHF

v_gene: TRBV27
j_gene: TRBJ2-7
CDR3aa: CASASGYEQYF

v_gene: TRBV7-2
j_gene: TRBJ2-2
CDR3aa: CASSSLAGETGELFF

v_gene: TRBV6-1
j_gene: TRBJ1-1
CDR3aa: CASTDSGTGSGSTEAFF

v_gene: TRBV5-6
j_gene: TRBJ1-6
CDR3aa: CASSLQDKNSPLHF

v_gene: TRBV18
j_gene: TRBJ2-7
CDR3aa: CASSAGTGDIYEQYF

v_gene: TRBV7-3
j_gene: TRBJ1-1
CDR3aa: CASSLARDGKSEAFF

v_gene: TRBV7-9
j_gene: TRBJ1-6
CDR3aa: CASSYGQGANSPLHF

v_gene: TRBV7-2
j_gene: TRBJ1-1
CDR3aa: CASSQPDGRGYTEAFF

v_gene: TRBV5-4
j_gene: TRBJ1-6
CDR3aa: CASSSTGEASPLHF

v_gene: TRBV20-1
j_gene: TRBJ2-5
CDR3aa: CSAPLKETQYF

v_gene: TRBV5-1
j_gene: TRBJ2-7
CDR3aa: CASSLGGRGSYEQYF

v_gene: TRBV6-1
j_gene: TRBJ1-5
CDR3aa: CASSEAFGQGYQPQHF

v_gene: TRBV2
j_gene: TRBJ1-5
CDR3aa: CASNRDRGLQPQHF

v_gene: TRBV7-2
j_gene: TRBJ1-5
CDR3aa: CASSLQPRGHNQPQHF

v_gene: TRBV14
j_gene: TRBJ2-3
CDR3aa: CASSQDPVLLTYTQYF

v_gene: TRBV6-2/TRBV6-3
j_gene: TRBJ2-7
CDR3aa: CASSRIQGSYEQYF

v_gene: TRBV29-1
j_gene: TRBJ1-1
CDR3aa: CSVEDHGSLNTEAFF

v_gene: TRBV12-3/TRBV12-4
j_gene: TRBJ2-2
CDR3aa: CASTRTGTNTGELFF

v_gene: TRBV7-2
j_gene: TRBJ2-2
CDR3aa: CASSLGLLNTGELFF

v_gene: TRBV20-1
j_gene: TRBJ1-2
CDR3aa: CSASDYGQVPSNYGYTF

v_gene: TRBV5-6
j_gene: TRBJ1-1
CDR3aa: CASSPGPGGVAEAFF

v_gene: TRBV9
j_gene: TRBJ1-2
CDR3aa: CASSPTGDEYGYTF

v_gene: TRBV5-1
j_gene: TRBJ1-5
CDR3aa: CASSLEGQGNQPQHF

v_gene: TRBV9
j_gene: TRBJ2-5
CDR3aa: CASSVGQQETQYF

v_gene: TRBV5-1
j_gene: TRBJ1-3
CDR3aa: CASSPSAAIGNTIYF